These 30 T cell receptor beta chains were sequenced from one sample in a study of CD8 T cells in ankylosing spondylitis. Findings of the study overall: Ankylosing spondylitis blood seemed to carry a telltale TCR beta motif made of several highly homologous variants.

Using its own MiXCR run on the 5' RACE reads, TCRdb lists one record per CDR3 protein. The table includes about 510,000 distinct CDR3 sequences, roughly 5.2% detected once. Antigen specificity for these receptors is unknown. The specimen sequenced was blood, either unsorted or a sorted T cell fraction (not recorded which). All receptors come from a male donor with ankylosing spondylitis.

This clonotype was observed a handful of times. V and J are TRBV27 and TRBJ2-1; 9 bases fit TRBD2. CDR3 length: 15 residues. J lost 7 bases, V lost 2 bases, and 6 bases had no gene match. CDR1 is MNHEY and CDR2 is SMNVEV in the germline V gene (reference sequence). The CDR3 sequence is CASSLGLAGRNEQFF. DNA for the CDR3: TGTGCCAGCAGTTTAGGCCTAGCGGGAAGGAATGAGCAGTTCTTC.

This clonotype was counted at least ten times. The rearrangement joins TRBV5-1 to TRBJ2-1; D may be TRBD2 (6 bases). Germline V gene data show CDR1 as SGHRS and CDR2 as YFSETQ. Deletions cut 0 bases from V and 4 bases from J, with 11 bases between. The CDR3 contains 15 residues. The CDR3 reads CASSLDGSGYNEQFF. Written as DNA, the CDR3 is TGCGCCAGCAGCTTGGACGGGAGTGGGTACAATGAGCAGTTCTTC.

Only a few counts were recorded for this clonotype. This sequence joins TRBV19 and TRBJ2-3; 12 bases match TRBD1. Germline V lookup: CDR1 LNHDA, CDR2 SQIVND (reference sequence). The CDR3 is 17 amino acids. Trimming removed 4 bases from V and 4 bases from J; junction bases left unmatched: 9. CDR3 amino acids: CASSTRDRGRRADTQYF. In DNA form, the CDR3 reads TGTGCCAGTAGTACCCGGGACAGGGGGCGACGCGCAGATACGCAGTATTTT.

This clonotype has at least ten counts. The genes are TRBV18 and TRBJ1-6, with 11 bases fitting TRBD1. CDR3 length: 19 residues. Per germline, CDR1 KGHSH and CDR2 LQKENI. V was clipped by 3 bases and J by 1 base; unmatched bases: 8. The CDR3 protein is CASSPGQGARNSYNSPLHF. CDR3 in DNA: TGTGCCAGCTCACCCGGACAGGGGGCGAGGAATTCCTATAATTCACCCCTCCACTTT.

This clonotype was seen a handful of times. This rearrangement joins TRBV29-1 to TRBJ2-2, with 7 bases fitting TRBD2. The V segment lost 5 bases and the J segment 2 bases; nucleotides outside the gene matches: 8. Germline assignment: CDR1 SQVTM and CDR2 ANQGSEA. The CDR3 contains 15 residues. CDR3 nucleotides: TGCAGCGTTCGGGGAGCGGGGAGAAACACCGGGGAGCTGTTTTTT. Its protein product is CSVRGAGRNTGELFF.

Comment on this clonotype: This sequence may be a read error, since a much larger clone differs from it by one base. The chain recombines TRBV20-1 with TRBJ2-1, with no clear D. The CDR3 totals 14 residues. The V gene's germline CDR1 is DFQATT and CDR2 SNEGSKA (reference sequence). The CDR3 spells CSAESPPAYNEQLF. In DNA form, the CDR3 reads TGCAGTGCCGAGTCCCCCCCGGCCTACAATGAGCAGTTGTTC.

This clonotype came up a few times. The chain employs TRBV5-1 and TRBJ2-7; a possible D gene is TRBD2 (7 bases). This CDR3 has 15 residues. Germline V gene sequence: CDR1 SGHRS, CDR2 YFSETQ. V was cut by 0 bases and J by 3 bases, with 13 bases left in between. The chain's CDR3 is CASSLEAGASYEQYF. Written as DNA, the CDR3 is TGCGCCAGCAGCTTGGAGGCGGGGGCTAGCTACGAGCAGTACTTC.

A note on this clonotype: Possible read error: a much larger clone is one base away. The chain has TRBV5-1 and TRBJ1-5; weak D call: TRBD1 (5 bases). The V gene's germline CDR1 is SGHRS and CDR2 YFSETQ. The V gene lost 3 bases and the J gene lost 1 base, with 11 bases spanning the gap. CDR3 length: 15 amino acids. CDR3 loop: CASSSLGGSNQPQHF. For the CDR3, the DNA is TGCGCCAGCAGCTCCTTGGGGGGGAGCAATCAGCCCCAGCATTTT.

This clonotype was detected many times. This rearrangement joins TRBV12-3 or TRBV12-4 to TRBJ1-1, with D unresolved. The CDR3 is 13 amino acids. With 1 base removed from V and 1 base from J, the gap between germline ends came to 4 bases. CDR3 in DNA: TGTGCCAGCAGTTTAGAGAGGAACACTGAAGCTTTCTTT. Its protein product is CASSLERNTEAFF.

This clonotype was recorded many times. J is TRBJ1-1 and V is TRBV7-8; D not certain. The CDR3 is 11 amino acids. With 5 bases removed from V and 8 bases from J, the gap between germline ends came to 9 bases. Per germline, CDR1 SGHVS and CDR2 FQNEAQ. CDR3 sequence reads: CASSTGYEAFF. Here the CDR3 DNA reads TGTGCCAGCAGCACGGGCTACGAAGCTTTCTTT.

This clonotype was observed many times. The chain joins TRBV6-5 to TRBJ1-4; 7 bases line up with TRBD1. The CDR3 is made up of 17 amino acids. CDR1 is MNHEY and CDR2 is SVGAGI in the germline V gene. The J segment lost 4 bases and the V segment lost 0 bases, leaving 8 bases of the junction unmatched. CDR3 DNA: TGTGCCAGCAGTTACTCTATCGGCAGGGGGTTTAATGAAAAACTGTTTTTT. The encoded protein is CASSYSIGRGFNEKLFF.

This clonotype appeared a few times. For the CDR3, the DNA is TGCAGTGCTAGAGGGGTTAGGGGGAACTCACCCCTCCACTTT. Translating it yields CSARGVRGNSPLHF. This chain connects TRBV20-1 to TRBJ1-6; D might be TRBD1 (6 bases). Germline V gene lookup returns CDR1 DFQATT and CDR2 SNEGSKA (reference sequence). The CDR3 is 14 amino acids. The V and J ends lost 1 base and 10 bases respectively, with 14 bases between them.

The sample holds many counts of this clonotype. V gene TRBV7-9 combines with J gene TRBJ1-1; D is unresolved. Per germline, CDR1 SEHNR and CDR2 FQNEAQ (reference sequence). Between the trimmed V and J ends, which lost 5 bases and 6 bases, there was a span of 16 bases. The CDR3 length is 14 residues. In DNA, the CDR3 is TGTGCCAGCAGCCAGCAACGGACTATCGCTGAAGCTTTCTTT. It codes for CASSQQRTIAEAFF.

In this sample, this clonotype turned up many times. The chain uses TRBV5-5 and TRBJ1-1; D gene uncertain. The CDR3 runs to 16 residues. V shed 2 bases and J shed 0 bases, with 14 bases lying between them. Germline V CDR1 and CDR2: SGHKS, YYEKEE (reference sequence). The CDR3 DNA sequence: TGTGCCAGCAGCTTTTTGGCCGGATTTCTGAACACTGAAGCTTTCTTT. Encoded protein: CASSFLAGFLNTEAFF.

This clonotype was observed a handful of times. V is TRBV28 and J is TRBJ2-5, with TRBD1 matching over 12 bases. The CDR3 runs 15 residues. CDR1 and CDR2 (germline): MDHEN, SYDVKM. With V trimmed by 6 bases and J by 4 bases, 6 bases remained unmatched. CDR3 amino acids: CASRPGQGAGETQYF. In nucleotides, the CDR3 is TGTGCCAGCAGGCCGGGACAGGGGGCGGGAGAGACCCAGTACTTC.

The sample holds many counts of this clonotype. The chain links TRBV12-3 or TRBV12-4 to TRBJ2-1, with 8 nucleotides matching TRBD2. V lost 3 bases and J lost 4; bases outside the gene matches: 11. The CDR3 is 17 amino acids. The CDR3 bases are TGTGCCAGCAGTTTGAGAAACGGGGGGGATCTATACAATGAGCAGTTCTTC. Translated: CASSLRNGGDLYNEQFF.

This clonotype was recorded many times. The J gene is TRBJ2-5, the V gene TRBV18, with TRBD1 matching 7 bases. Germline trimming cut 4 bases from V and 2 bases from J; bases unmatched to any gene: 4. This CDR3 spans 14 amino acids. Germline loops: CDR1 KGHSH, CDR2 LQKENI. CDR3 in DNA: TGTGCCAGCTCACGGGACAGTAGGCAAGAGACCCAGTACTTC. Protein: CASSRDSRQETQYF.

This clonotype showed up many times. V and J are TRBV3-1 and TRBJ1-6; D is unclear. Trimming took 1 base from V and 6 from J, leaving 7 bases between them. From germline, CDR1 is LGHDT and CDR2 YNNKEL (reference sequence). This CDR3 is 14 amino acids long. For the CDR3, the DNA is TGTGCCAGCAGCCAAGGGCAGAGTAATTCACCCCTCCACTTT. Amino acid sequence: CASSQGQSNSPLHF.

The table lists this clonotype with a few counts. As DNA, the CDR3 is TGTGCCTGGACCCGGTCTGGGGCCGCTGAAGCTTTCTTT. This sequence encodes CAWTRSGAAEAFF. The chain recombines TRBV30 with TRBJ1-1; D may be TRBD1 (5 bases). This CDR3 has 13 amino acids. CDR1 and CDR2 (germline): GTSNPN, SVGIG (reference sequence). Trimming removed 4 bases at V and 6 bases at J, with 15 bases between.

This clonotype showed up many times. This chain uses TRBV28 with TRBJ1-1; the match to TRBD1 covers 7 bases. Germline CDR1 MDHEN, CDR2 SYDVKM. The CDR3 is 13 amino acids. V was clipped by 6 bases and J by 1 base; unmatched bases: 2. For the CDR3, the DNA is TGTGCCAGCAGAACAGGGGCGAACACTGAAGCTTTCTTT. It yields the protein CASRTGANTEAFF.

This clonotype was counted a few times. The chain combines TRBV20-1 with TRBJ1-5; a weak D match, TRBD1 (5 bases). V was clipped by 2 bases and J by 0 bases, with 14 bases between them. Germline CDR1 and CDR2: DFQATT and SNEGSKA (reference sequence). This CDR3 comprises 16 residues. CDR3 residues: CSARQGVGASNQPQHF. The CDR3 nucleotides read TGCAGTGCTAGACAAGGAGTCGGGGCTAGCAATCAGCCCCAGCATTTT.

This clonotype was picked up many times. The V gene is TRBV29-1, the J gene TRBJ1-2, with a tentative D call TRBD1 (5 bases). Trimming left V 4 bases short and J 3 bases short, with 12 bases between. This CDR3 has 13 amino acids. Germline CDR1 reads SQVTM; CDR2 reads ANQGSEA. The CDR3 here is CSVVQGPYYGYTF. The CDR3, as DNA: TGCAGCGTTGTGCAGGGTCCCTACTATGGCTACACCTTC.

This clonotype was seen ten or more times. The chain is built from TRBV27 and TRBJ2-3; D possibly corresponds to TRBD2 (5 bases). V was trimmed by 8 bases and J by 9 bases, leaving 18 bases between them. Germline CDR1 and CDR2: MNHEY and SMNVEV (reference sequence). This CDR3 contains 13 residues. CDR3: CASGASLASTQYF. The CDR3, as DNA: TGTGCCAGCGGCGCCTCGCTAGCTTCGACGCAGTATTTT.

This clonotype occurred many times. The rearrangement uses TRBV6-5 and TRBJ2-7; TRBD2 matches 7 bases. J gave up 2 bases and V 4 bases, and 11 bases lay outside the gene matches. CDR3 length equals 16 residues. Per germline, CDR1 MNHEY and CDR2 SVGAGI. Here the CDR3 DNA reads TGTGCCAGCAGTTCAATTACGGGGGGTGCCCCCTACGAGCAGTACTTC. Protein: CASSSITGGAPYEQYF.

This clonotype came up many times. V is TRBV27 and J is TRBJ2-7; possibly TRBD1 for D (6 bases). This CDR3 has 15 residues. CDR1 is MNHEY, CDR2 SMNVEV, per germline (reference sequence). V was clipped by 0 bases and J by 0 bases, with 9 bases between them. CDR3 loop: CASSLSQTGSYEQYF. The CDR3 nucleotides read TGTGCCAGCAGTTTATCCCAGACAGGCTCCTACGAGCAGTACTTC.

Many counts were recorded for this clonotype. The chain recombines TRBV20-1 with TRBJ1-1; unclear D gene. The CDR3 sequence is 8 residues long. Trimming stripped 5 bases from V and 11 bases from J, with 6 bases between. Germline CDR1 reads DFQATT; CDR2 reads SNEGSKA (reference sequence). The CDR3 loop reads CSARRAFF. Here the CDR3 DNA reads TGCAGTGCTCGGCGGGCTTTCTTT.

V is TRBV29-1 and J is TRBJ2-1, with D possibly matching TRBD2 (5 bases). The CDR3 has 17 amino acids. The germline CDR1 and CDR2 sequences are SQVTM and ANQGSEA. The V and J ends lost 3 bases and 5 bases respectively, with 23 bases between them. The CDR3 spells CSVDSTFFRGKDNEQFF. The DNA for the CDR3 is TGCAGCGTTGATAGTACATTCTTCAGAGGGAAAGACAATGAGCAGTTCTTC.

This clonotype has ten or more counts. This chain uses TRBV28 with TRBJ1-4, with D perhaps TRBD1 (6 bases). CDR3 length equals 15 residues. The germline V gene has CDR1 MDHEN and CDR2 SYDVKM. Trimming cost V 4 bases and J 8 bases, with 17 bases left between them. The CDR3 DNA sequence: TGTGCCAGCAGTTCGCCCGGGACAAATTTAGAAAAACTGTTTTTT. This gives the protein CASSSPGTNLEKLFF.

This clonotype was detected many times. The rearrangement uses TRBV12-3 or TRBV12-4 and TRBJ1-5; D is undetermined. The V and J ends lost 3 bases and 1 base respectively, with 7 bases between them. This CDR3 has 14 residues. CDR3 amino acids: CASSFGKSNQPQHF. The CDR3 DNA reads TGTGCCAGCAGTTTCGGGAAAAGCAATCAGCCCCAGCATTTT.

There are many counts of this clonotype. J is TRBJ2-2 and V is TRBV4-1; maybe TRBD2 (6 bases). The CDR3 extends over 14 amino acids. Germline V CDR1 and CDR2: MGHRA, YSYEKL. V was shortened by 3 bases and J by 5 bases, with 10 bases between the two germline ends. The CDR3 DNA is TGCGCCAGCAGCCATCGACGGGGGACCGGGGAGCTGTTTTTT. It encodes CASSHRRGTGELFF.